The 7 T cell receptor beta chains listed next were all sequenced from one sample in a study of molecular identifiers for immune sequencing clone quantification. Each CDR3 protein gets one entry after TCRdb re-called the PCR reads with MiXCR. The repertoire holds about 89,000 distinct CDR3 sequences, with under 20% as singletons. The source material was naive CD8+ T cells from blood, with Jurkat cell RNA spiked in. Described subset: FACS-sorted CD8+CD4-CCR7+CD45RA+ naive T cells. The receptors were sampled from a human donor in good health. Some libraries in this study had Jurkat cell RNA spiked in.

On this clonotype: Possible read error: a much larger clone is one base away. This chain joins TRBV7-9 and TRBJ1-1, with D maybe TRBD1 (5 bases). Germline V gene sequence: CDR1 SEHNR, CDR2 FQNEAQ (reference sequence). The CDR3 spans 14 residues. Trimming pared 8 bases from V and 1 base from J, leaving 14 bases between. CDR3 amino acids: CASGEGDRNTEAFF. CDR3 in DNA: TGTGCCAGCGGGGAAGGCGACAGGAACACTGAAGCTTTCTTT. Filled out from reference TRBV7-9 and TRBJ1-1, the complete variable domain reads DTGVSQNPRHKITKRGQNVTFRCDPISEHNRLYWYRQTLGQGPEFLTYFQNEAQLEKSRLLSDRFSAERPKGSFSTLEIQRTEQGDSAMYLCASGEGDRNTEAFFGQGTRLTVV.

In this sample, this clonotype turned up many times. The CDR3 here is CASSQGFGQPQHF. The CDR3 DNA sequence: TGTGCCAGCAGCCAGGGTTTTGGGCAGCCCCAGCATTTT. The chain joins TRBV6-5 to TRBJ1-5, with D perhaps matching TRBD1 (5 bases). Looked up from germline, CDR1 is MNHEY and CDR2 is SVGAGI. The CDR3 sequence is 13 residues long. Trimming shortened V by 6 bases and J by 7 bases, and 13 bases separated the two germline ends.

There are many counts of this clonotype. As DNA, the CDR3 is TGTGCCAGCAGCCCTAGACAGATATCGAACTATGGCTACACCTTC. Residues: CASSPRQISNYGYTF. V usage is TRBV14 and J usage is TRBJ1-2; tentative D call: TRBD1 (5 bases). Deletions cut 4 bases from V and 2 bases from J, with 14 bases between. Per germline, CDR1 SGHDN and CDR2 FVKESK. CDR3 length equals 15 residues.

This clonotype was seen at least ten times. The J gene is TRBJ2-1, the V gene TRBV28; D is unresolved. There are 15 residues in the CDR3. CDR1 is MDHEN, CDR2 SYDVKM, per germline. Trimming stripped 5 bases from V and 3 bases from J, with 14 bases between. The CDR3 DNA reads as TGTGCCAGCAGTCCCCGACCGGAAAGCTACAATGAGCAGTTCTTC. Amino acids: CASSPRPESYNEQFF.

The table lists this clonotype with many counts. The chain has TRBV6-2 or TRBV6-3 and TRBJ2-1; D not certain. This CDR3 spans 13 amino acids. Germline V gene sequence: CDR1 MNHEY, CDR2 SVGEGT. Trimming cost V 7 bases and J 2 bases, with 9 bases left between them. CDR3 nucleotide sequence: TGTGCCAGCATGACCTTCACCTACAATGAGCAGTTCTTC. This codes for CASMTFTYNEQFF.

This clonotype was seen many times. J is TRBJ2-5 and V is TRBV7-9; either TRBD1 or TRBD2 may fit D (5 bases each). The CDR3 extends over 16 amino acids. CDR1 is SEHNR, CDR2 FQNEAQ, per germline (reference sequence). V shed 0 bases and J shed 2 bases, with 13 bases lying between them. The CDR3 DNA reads TGTGCCAGCAGCTTAGCACCGGGACCGGGGCAAGAGACCCAGTACTTC. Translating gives CASSLAPGPGQETQYF.

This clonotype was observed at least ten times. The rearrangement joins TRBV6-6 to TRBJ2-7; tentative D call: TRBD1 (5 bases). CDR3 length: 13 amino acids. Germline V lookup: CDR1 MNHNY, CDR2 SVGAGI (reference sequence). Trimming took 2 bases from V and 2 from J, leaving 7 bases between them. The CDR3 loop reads CASSYGQTYEQYF. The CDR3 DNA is TGTGCCAGCAGTTACGGACAAACCTACGAGCAGTACTTC.